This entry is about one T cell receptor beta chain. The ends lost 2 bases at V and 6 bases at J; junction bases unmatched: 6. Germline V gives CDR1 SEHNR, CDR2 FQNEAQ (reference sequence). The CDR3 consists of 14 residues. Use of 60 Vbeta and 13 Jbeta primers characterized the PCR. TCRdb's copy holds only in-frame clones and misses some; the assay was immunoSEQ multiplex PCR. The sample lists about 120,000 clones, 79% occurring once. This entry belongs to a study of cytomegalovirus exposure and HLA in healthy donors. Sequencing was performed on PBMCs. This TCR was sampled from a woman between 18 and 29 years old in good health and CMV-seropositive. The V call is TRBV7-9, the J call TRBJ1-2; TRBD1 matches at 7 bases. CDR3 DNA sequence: TGTGCCAGCAGCTTATTGGTCGGACAGGATGGCTACACCTTC. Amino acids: CASSLLVGQDGYTF.